This TCR beta chain was sequenced for a study of regulatory T cells in long-lasting Graves disease. Germline values: CDR1 GTSNPN, CDR2 SVGIG (reference sequence). V shed 5 bases and J shed 5 bases, with 13 bases lying between them. This CDR3 region has 13 residues. At least ten counts were recorded for this clonotype. Arm-PCR with iRepertoire HTBI primers amplified the CDR3 regions for these TCR beta libraries. TCRdb re-called the multiplex PCR reads through MiXCR, storing one row per CDR3 protein. The table records 550,000 to 600,000 distinct CDR3 sequences, 15% to 20% of them present only once. Time point specified: newly diagnosed GD, antithyroid drugs for less than 3 months. Extracted RNA from PBMCs served as the source of the TCR library. The same specimen was also included in a second study, on T cells in Graves' hyperthyroidism and ophthalmopathy.

The clonotype comes from a man in his late teens or twenties with Graves disease. The sample consisted of peripheral blood mononuclear cells (PBMCs), taken at new diagnosis, from a patient treated with antithyroid drugs. The chain recombines TRBV30 with TRBJ1-5; possible D gene TRBD1, 6 bases. The CDR3 here is CAWSGGHDQPQHF. The CDR3 DNA follows: TGTGCCTGGTCGGGGGGCCATGATCAGCCCCAGCATTTT.